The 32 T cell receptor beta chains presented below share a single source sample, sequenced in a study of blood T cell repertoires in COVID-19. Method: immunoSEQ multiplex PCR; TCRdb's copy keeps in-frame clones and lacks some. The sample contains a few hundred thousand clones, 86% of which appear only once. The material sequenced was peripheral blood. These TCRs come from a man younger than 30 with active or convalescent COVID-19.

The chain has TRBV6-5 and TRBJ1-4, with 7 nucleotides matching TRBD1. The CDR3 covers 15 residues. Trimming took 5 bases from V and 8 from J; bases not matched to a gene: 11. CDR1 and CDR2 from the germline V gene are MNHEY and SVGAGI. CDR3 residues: CASSPSGGGVEKLFF. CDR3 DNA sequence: TGTGCCAGCAGTCCCTCTGGAGGGGGCGTCGAAAAACTGTTTTTT.

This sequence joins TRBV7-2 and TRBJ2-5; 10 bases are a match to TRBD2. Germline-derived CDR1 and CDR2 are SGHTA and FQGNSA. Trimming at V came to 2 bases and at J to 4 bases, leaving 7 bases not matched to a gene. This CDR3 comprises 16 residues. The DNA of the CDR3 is TGTGCCAGCAGCTTATGGCTAGCGGGAGTTGGAGAGACCCAGTACTTC. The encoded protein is CASSLWLAGVGETQYF. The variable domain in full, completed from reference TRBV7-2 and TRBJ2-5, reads GAGVSQSPSNKVTEKGKDVELRCDPISGHTALYWYRQSLGQGLEFLIYFQGNSAPDKSGLPSDRFSAERTGGSVSTLTIQRTQQEDSAVYLCASSLWLAGVGETQYFGPGTRLLVL.

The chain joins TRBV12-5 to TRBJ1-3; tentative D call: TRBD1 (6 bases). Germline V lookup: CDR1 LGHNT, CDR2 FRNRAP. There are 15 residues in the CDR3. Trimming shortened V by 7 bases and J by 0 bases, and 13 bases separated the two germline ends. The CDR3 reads CASASGQSSGNTIYF. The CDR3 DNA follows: TGTGCTAGTGCGTCCGGACAGTCCTCTGGAAACACCATATATTTT.

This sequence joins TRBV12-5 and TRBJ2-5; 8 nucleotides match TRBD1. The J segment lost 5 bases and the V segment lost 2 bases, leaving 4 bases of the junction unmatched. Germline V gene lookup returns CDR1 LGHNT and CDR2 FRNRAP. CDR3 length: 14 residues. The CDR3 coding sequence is TGTGCTAGTGGTTTGACAGGGGGGTCGGAGACCCAGTACTTC. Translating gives CASGLTGGSETQYF.

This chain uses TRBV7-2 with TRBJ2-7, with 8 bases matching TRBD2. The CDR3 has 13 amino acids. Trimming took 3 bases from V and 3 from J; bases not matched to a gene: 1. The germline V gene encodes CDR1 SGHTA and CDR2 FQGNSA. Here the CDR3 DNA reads TGTGCCAGCAGCTTCAGCGGGAGCTACGAGCAGTACTTC. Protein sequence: CASSFSGSYEQYF.

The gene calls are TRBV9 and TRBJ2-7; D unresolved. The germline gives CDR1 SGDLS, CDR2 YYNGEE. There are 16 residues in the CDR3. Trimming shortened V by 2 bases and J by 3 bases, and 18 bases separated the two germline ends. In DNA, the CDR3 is TGTGCCAGCAGCGTCGAGTTAGACGCTCCGGGCTACGAGCAGTACTTC. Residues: CASSVELDAPGYEQYF.

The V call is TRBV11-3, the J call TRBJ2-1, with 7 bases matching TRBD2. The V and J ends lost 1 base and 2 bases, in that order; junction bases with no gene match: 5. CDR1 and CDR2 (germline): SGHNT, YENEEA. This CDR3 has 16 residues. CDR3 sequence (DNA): TGTGCCAGCAGCTTAGCGGGGGGTAGGGCCTACAATGAGCAGTTCTTC. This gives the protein CASSLAGGRAYNEQFF.

DNA for the CDR3: TGTGCCAGCAGCCCCGTAGGGAGTGGGCCGAACACTGAAGCTTTCTTT. This codes for CASSPVGSGPNTEAFF. The chain employs TRBV9 and TRBJ1-1; D unclear. This CDR3 has 16 amino acids. V gave up 4 bases and J gave up 1 base, with 17 bases separating them. Germline V gene sequence: CDR1 SGDLS, CDR2 YYNGEE.

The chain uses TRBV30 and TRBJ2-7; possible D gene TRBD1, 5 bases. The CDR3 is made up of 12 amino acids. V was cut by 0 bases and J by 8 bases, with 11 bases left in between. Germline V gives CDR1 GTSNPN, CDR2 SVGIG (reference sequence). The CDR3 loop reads CAWSVQEVQQYF. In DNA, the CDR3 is TGTGCCTGGAGTGTACAGGAAGTTCAGCAGTACTTC.

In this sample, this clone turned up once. CDR3 nucleotide sequence: TGTGCCTGGAGTGTACGATCGGCGGGGGGCCTTCAGTACTTC. Translation gives CAWSVRSAGGLQYF. The chain couples TRBV30 to TRBJ2-4; TRBD2 aligns across 8 bases. V was pared by 0 bases and J by 11 bases, with 9 bases of the junction left unmatched. CDR1 is GTSNPN and CDR2 is SVGIG in the germline V gene (reference sequence). The CDR3 covers 14 residues.

CDR3 region: CASRAGSSSYEQYF. CDR3 in DNA: TGTGCCAGCAGAGCGGGCTCTAGCTCCTACGAGCAGTACTTC. The gene calls are TRBV2 and TRBJ2-7, with TRBD2 as a possible D gene (6 bases). CDR1 SNHLY and CDR2 FYNNEI come from the germline V gene. The V end lost 6 bases, the J end lost 0 bases, and 12 bases lay between the germline ends. The CDR3 covers 14 residues.

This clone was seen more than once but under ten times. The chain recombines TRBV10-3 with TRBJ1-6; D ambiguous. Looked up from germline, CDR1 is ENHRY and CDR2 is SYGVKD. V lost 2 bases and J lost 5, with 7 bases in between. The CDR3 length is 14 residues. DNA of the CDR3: TGTGCCATCAGTGAGAGGCAGGATAATTCACCCCTCCACTTT. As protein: CAISERQDNSPLHF.

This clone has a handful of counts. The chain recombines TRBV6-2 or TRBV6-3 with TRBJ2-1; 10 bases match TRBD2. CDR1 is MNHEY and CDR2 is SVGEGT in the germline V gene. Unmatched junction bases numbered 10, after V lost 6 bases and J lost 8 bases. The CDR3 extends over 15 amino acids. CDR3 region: CASSDKAGGPHEQFF. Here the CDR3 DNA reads TGTGCCAGCAGCGATAAAGCGGGAGGGCCCCATGAGCAGTTCTTC.

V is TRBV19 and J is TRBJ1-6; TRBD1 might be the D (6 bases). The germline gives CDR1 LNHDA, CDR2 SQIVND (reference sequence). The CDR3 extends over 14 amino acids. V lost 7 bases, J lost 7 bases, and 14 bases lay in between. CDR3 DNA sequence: TGTGCCAGTAAGGGGGACCCGCGGAATTCACCCCTCCACTTT. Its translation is CASKGDPRNSPLHF.

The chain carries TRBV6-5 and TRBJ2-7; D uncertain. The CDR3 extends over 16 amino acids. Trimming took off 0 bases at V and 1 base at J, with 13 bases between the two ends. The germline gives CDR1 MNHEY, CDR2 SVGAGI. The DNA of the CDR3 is TGTGCCAGCAGTTACTCGAGCCAGGATTTTTCCTACGAGCAGTACTTC. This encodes CASSYSSQDFSYEQYF.

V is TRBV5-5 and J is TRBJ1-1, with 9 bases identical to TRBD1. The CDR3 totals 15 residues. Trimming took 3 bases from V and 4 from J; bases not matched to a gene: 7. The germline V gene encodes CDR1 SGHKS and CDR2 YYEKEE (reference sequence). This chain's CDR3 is CASSSGQGGFTEAFF. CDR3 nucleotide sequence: TGTGCCAGCAGCTCGGGACAGGGAGGGTTCACTGAAGCTTTCTTT.

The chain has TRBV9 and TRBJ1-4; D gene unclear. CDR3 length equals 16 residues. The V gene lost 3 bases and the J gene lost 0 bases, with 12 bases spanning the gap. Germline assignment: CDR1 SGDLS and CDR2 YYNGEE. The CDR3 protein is CASSGLVDATNEKLFF. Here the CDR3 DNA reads TGTGCCAGCAGCGGGTTAGTAGATGCAACTAATGAAAAACTGTTTTTT. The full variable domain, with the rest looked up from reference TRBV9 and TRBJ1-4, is DSGVTQTPKHLITATGQRVTLRCSPRSGDLSVYWYQQSLDQGLQFLIQYYNGEERAKGNILERFSAQQFPDLHSELNLSSLELGDSALYFCASSGLVDATNEKLFFGSGTQLSVL.

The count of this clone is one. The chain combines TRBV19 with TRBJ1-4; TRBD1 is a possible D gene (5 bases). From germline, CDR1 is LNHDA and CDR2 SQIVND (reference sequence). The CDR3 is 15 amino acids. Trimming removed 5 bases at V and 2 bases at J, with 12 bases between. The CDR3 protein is CASSPYGGTNEKLFF. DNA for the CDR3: TGTGCCAGTAGTCCCTACGGGGGGACTAATGAAAAACTGTTTTTT. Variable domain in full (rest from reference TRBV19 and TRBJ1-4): DGGITQSPKYLFRKEGQNVTLSCEQNLNHDAMYWYRQDPGQGLRLIYYSQIVNDFQKGDIAEGYSVSREKKESFPLTVTSAQKNPTAFYLCASSPYGGTNEKLFFGSGTQLSVL.

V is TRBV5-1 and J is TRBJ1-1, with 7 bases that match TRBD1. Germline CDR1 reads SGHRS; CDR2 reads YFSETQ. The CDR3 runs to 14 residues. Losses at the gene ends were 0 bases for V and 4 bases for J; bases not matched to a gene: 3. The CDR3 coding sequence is TGCGCCAGCAGCTTGGAGGGGGCGGGCACTGAAGCTTTCTTT. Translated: CASSLEGAGTEAFF.

The CDR3 DNA reads TGTGCCAGCAGTGCCCCGGGAGGGAGGGGTGAAAAACTGTTTTTT. Translated, it gives CASSAPGGRGEKLFF. This rearrangement joins TRBV28 to TRBJ1-4; perhaps TRBD1 as D (5 bases). The CDR3 is made up of 15 amino acids. Germline V gene lookup returns CDR1 MDHEN and CDR2 SYDVKM. Trimming cost V 5 bases and J 7 bases, with 17 bases left between them.

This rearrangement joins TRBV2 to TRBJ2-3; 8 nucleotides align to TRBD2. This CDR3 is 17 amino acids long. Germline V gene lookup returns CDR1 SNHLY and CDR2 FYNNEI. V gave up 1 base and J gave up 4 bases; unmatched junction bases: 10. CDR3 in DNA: TGTGCCAGCAGTGAAGGGGGACTAGTTCCCTTCGCAGATACGCAGTATTTT. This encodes CASSEGGLVPFADTQYF.

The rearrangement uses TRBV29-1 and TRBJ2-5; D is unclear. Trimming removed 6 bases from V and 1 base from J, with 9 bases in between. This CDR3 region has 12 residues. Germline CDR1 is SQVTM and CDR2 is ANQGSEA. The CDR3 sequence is CSVFDTQETQYF. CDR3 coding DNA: TGCAGCGTCTTCGACACCCAAGAGACCCAGTACTTC.

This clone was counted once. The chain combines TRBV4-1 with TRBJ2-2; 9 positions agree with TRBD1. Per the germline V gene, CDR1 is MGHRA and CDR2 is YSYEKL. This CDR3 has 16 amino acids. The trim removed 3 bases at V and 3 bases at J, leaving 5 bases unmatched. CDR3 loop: CASSHPGQGYTGELFF. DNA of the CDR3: TGCGCCAGCAGCCACCCGGGACAGGGATACACCGGGGAGCTGTTTTTT.

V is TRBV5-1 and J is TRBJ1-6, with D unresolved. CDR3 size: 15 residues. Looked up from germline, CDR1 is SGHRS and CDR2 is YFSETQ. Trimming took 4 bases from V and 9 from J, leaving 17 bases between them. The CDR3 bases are TGCGCCAGCAGCACGGAGGCCAGTATAATTTCACCCCTCCACTTT. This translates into CASSTEASIISPLHF.

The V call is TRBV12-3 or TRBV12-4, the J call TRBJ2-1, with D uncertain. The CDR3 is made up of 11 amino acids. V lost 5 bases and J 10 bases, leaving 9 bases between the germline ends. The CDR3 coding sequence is TGTGCCAGCAGTCTCCGGCGGGAGCAGTTCTTC. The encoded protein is CASSLRREQFF.

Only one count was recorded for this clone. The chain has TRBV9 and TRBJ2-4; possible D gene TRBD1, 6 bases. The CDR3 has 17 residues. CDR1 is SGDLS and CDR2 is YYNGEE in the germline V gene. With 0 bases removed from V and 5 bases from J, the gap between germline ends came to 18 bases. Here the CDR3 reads CASSVGGGPRLENIQYF. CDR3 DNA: TGTGCCAGCAGCGTAGGAGGGGGACCCAGGTTGGAAAACATTCAGTACTTC.

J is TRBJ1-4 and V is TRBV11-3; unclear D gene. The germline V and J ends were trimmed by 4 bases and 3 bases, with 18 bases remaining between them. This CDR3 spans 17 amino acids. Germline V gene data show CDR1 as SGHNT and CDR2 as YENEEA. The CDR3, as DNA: TGTGCCAGCAGCTCAAACCCCCCCGGGTTGGCTAATGAAAAACTGTTTTTT. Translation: CASSSNPPGLANEKLFF. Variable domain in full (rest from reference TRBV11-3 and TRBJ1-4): EAGVVQSPRYKIIEKKQPVAFWCNPISGHNTLYWYLQNLGQGPELLIRYENEEAVDDSQLPKDRFSAERLKGVDSTLKIQPAELGDSAVYLCASSSNPPGLANEKLFFGSGTQLSVL.

The CDR3 sequence: CASSQEMGGRDEKLFF. CDR3 DNA: TGCGCCAGCAGCCAAGAAATGGGAGGGAGGGATGAAAAACTGTTTTTT. V is TRBV4-3 and J is TRBJ1-4; no reliable D call. The length of the CDR3 is 16 residues. With 0 bases removed from V and 6 bases from J, the gap between germline ends came to 14 bases. From germline, CDR1 is LGHNA and CDR2 YSLEER.

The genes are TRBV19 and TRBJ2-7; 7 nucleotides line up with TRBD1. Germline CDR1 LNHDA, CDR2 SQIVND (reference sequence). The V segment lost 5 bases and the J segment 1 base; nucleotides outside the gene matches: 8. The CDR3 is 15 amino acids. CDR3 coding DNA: TGTGCCAGTAGTCCCAATAGACAGGGTTCCTACGAGCAGTACTTC. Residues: CASSPNRQGSYEQYF. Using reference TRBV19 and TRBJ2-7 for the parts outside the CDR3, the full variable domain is DGGITQSPKYLFRKEGQNVTLSCEQNLNHDAMYWYRQDPGQGLRLIYYSQIVNDFQKGDIAEGYSVSREKKESFPLTVTSAQKNPTAFYLCASSPNRQGSYEQYFGPGTRLTVT.

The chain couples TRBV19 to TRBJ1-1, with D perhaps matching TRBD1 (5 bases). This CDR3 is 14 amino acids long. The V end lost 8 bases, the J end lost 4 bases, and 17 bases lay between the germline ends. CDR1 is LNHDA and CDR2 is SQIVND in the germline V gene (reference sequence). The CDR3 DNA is TGTGCCAGTCGTCCTCTAGGGGTGGCCACTGAAGCTTTCTTT. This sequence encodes CASRPLGVATEAFF.

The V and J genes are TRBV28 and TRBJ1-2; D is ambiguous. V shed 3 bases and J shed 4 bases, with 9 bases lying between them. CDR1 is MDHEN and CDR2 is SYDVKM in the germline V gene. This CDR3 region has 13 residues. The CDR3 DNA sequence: TGTGCCAGCAGTTTGGACGGGATCTATGGCTACACCTTC. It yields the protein CASSLDGIYGYTF.

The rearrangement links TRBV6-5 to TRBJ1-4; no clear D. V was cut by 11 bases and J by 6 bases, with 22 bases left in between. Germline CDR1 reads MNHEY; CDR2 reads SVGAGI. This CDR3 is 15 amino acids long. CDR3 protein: CASQSHQRYDEKLFF. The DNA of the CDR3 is TGTGCCTCCCAATCCCACCAGCGGTACGATGAAAAACTGTTTTTT.